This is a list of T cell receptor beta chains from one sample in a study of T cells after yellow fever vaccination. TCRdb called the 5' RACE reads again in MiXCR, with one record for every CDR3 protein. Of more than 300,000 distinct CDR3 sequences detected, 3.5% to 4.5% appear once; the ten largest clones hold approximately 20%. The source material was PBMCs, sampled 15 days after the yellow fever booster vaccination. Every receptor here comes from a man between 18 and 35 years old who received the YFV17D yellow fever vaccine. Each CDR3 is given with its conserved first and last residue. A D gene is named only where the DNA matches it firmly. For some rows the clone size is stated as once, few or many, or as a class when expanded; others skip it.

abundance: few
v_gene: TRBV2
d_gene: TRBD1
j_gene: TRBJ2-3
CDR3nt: TGTGCCAGCACCTACCGGGACAGGGGGACAGATACGCAGTATTTT
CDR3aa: CASTYRDRGTDTQYF

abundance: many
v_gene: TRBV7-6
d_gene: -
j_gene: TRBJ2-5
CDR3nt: TGTGCCAGCACCTTGAGGGGCCAGGAGACCCAGTACTTC
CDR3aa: CASTLRGQETQYF

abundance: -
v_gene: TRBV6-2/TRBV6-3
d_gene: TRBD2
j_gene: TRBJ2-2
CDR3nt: TGTGCCAGCAGTTCTAGCGGGGGGGCATCCGGCGGGGAGCTGTTTTTT
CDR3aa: CASSSSGGASGGELFF

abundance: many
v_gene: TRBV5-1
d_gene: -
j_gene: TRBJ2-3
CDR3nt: TGCGCCAGCAGCCCCGGGACAAGGGCTCCAGATACGCAGTATTTT
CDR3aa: CASSPGTRAPDTQYF

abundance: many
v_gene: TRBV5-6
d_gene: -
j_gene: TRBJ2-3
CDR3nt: TGTGCCAGCAGCTTCCAGGGTGATACAGATACGCAGTATTTT
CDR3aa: CASSFQGDTDTQYF

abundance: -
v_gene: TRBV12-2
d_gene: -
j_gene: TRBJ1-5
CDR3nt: TGTGCAAGTCGCTTAGTTAGTCAGAGCCCTAGTGCCCCAACTAAGCCCCAGCATTTT
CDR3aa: CASRLVSQSPSAPTKPQHF

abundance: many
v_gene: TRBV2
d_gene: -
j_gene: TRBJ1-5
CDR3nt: TGTGCCAGCAGGTCAGGGCCCAATAGCAATCAGCCCCAGCATTTT
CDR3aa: CASRSGPNSNQPQHF

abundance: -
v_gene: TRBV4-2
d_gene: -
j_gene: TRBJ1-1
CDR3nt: TGTGCCAGCAGCCTACTACAGGGACCTGAAGCTTTCTTT
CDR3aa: CASSLLQGPEAFF

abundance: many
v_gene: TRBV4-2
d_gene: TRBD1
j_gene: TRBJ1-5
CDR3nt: TGTGCCAGCAGTCGGACAGGGACCAATCAGCCCCAGCATTTT
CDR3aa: CASSRTGTNQPQHF

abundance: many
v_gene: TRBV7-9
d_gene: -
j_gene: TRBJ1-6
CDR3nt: TGTGCCAGCAGCCCACCGGGCCACCAGCCCCTCCACTTT
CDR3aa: CASSPPGHQPLHF

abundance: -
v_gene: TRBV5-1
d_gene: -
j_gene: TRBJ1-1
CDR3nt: TGCGCCAGCAGCTTGCCGGGGTCAAAGGCTGAAGCTTTCTTT
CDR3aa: CASSLPGSKAEAFF

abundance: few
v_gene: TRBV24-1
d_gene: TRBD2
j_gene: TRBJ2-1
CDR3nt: TGTGCCACCAGTGATTTGTTACGGGGGGATCTGATCTTC
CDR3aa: CATSDLLRGDLIF

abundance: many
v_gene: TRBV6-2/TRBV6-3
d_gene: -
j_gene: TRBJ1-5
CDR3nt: TGTGCCAGCAGTTACCCTGAGCCCCAGCATTTT
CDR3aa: CASSYPEPQHF